These 29 T cell receptor beta chains came from one sample sequenced in a study of blood T cell repertoires in COVID-19. The table came from immunoSEQ multiplex PCR; TCRdb's copy has only in-frame clones and leaves some out. The table lists about 160,000 clones, about 90% of them singletons. Sequenced input: PBMCs or T cells enriched from blood (not recorded which). Every receptor here comes from a woman aged 50 to 60 who had recovered from COVID-19.

The chain employs TRBV16 and TRBJ1-2, with a weak D call TRBD1 (6 bases). Between the trimmed V and J ends, which lost 3 bases and 4 bases, there was a span of 6 bases. The germline CDR1 and CDR2 sequences are KGHSY and FQNENV. This CDR3 spans 12 amino acids. The CDR3 loop reads CASSQTGYGYTF. The CDR3 DNA reads as TGTGCCAGCAGCCAGACAGGCTATGGCTACACCTTC.

CDR3 sequence (DNA): TGTGCCAGCAGCTTAGCCCCCTCTAGCGGGGGGACCTACGAGCAGTACTTC. It codes for CASSLAPSSGGTYEQYF. The rearrangement joins TRBV11-2 to TRBJ2-7; 11 nucleotides align to TRBD2. With V trimmed by 1 base and J by 2 bases, 7 bases remained unmatched. From germline, CDR1 is SGHAT and CDR2 FQNNGV. CDR3 length: 17 residues. The entire variable domain, with the rest obtained from reference TRBV11-2 and TRBJ2-7, is as follows: EAGVAQSPRYKIIEKRQSVAFWCNPISGHATLYWYQQILGQGPKLLIQFQNNGVVDDSQLPKDRFSAERLKGVDSTLKIQPAKLEDSAVYLCASSLAPSSGGTYEQYFGPGTRLTVT.

V and J are TRBV19 and TRBJ2-2; a possible D gene is TRBD2 (5 bases). CDR3 length: 13 amino acids. V shed 10 bases and J shed 0 bases, with 9 bases lying between them. From germline, CDR1 is LNHDA and CDR2 SQIVND (reference sequence). CDR3 coding DNA: TGTGCCACTCTTAGCGCGAACACCGGGGAGCTGTTTTTT. It specifies CATLSANTGELFF.

The chain carries TRBV7-2 and TRBJ1-6, with D uncertain. Looked up from germline, CDR1 is SGHTA and CDR2 is FQGNSA. Trimming took off 5 bases at V and 9 bases at J, with 8 bases between the two ends. The CDR3 extends over 12 amino acids. The CDR3 DNA is TGTGCCAGCAGCATGCGGGGTTCACCCCTCCACTTT. Amino acid sequence: CASSMRGSPLHF.

The rearrangement joins TRBV7-2 to TRBJ1-1; perhaps TRBD1 as D (6 bases). Trimming pared 5 bases from V and 0 bases from J, leaving 13 bases between. Germline V gives CDR1 SGHTA, CDR2 FQGNSA. This CDR3 region has 15 residues. The CDR3 sequence is CASSTSGTLNTEAFF. The DNA for the CDR3 is TGTGCCAGCAGCACTTCCGGGACACTGAACACTGAAGCTTTCTTT.

The rearrangement uses TRBV6-4 and TRBJ2-1; 12 nucleotides align to TRBD2. Germline-derived CDR1 and CDR2 are MRHNA and SNTAGT. The V segment lost 5 bases and the J segment 3 bases; nucleotides outside the gene matches: 5. The CDR3 is 16 residues long. CDR3 DNA sequence: TGTGCCAGCAGTCCTAGGACTAGCGGGAACTACAATGAGCAGTTCTTC. As protein: CASSPRTSGNYNEQFF.

The V and J genes are TRBV19 and TRBJ1-4; 7 bases fit TRBD1. The length of the CDR3 is 14 residues. Germline CDR1 reads LNHDA; CDR2 reads SQIVND (reference sequence). J gave up 10 bases and V 5 bases, and 10 bases lay outside the gene matches. As DNA, the CDR3 is TGTGCCAGTAGTCCCGACAGGGATACGGGAAAACTGTTTTTT. This translates into CASSPDRDTGKLFF.

The rearrangement links TRBV5-6 to TRBJ1-1; D is possibly TRBD1 (6 bases). The CDR3 length is 12 residues. Germline V CDR1 and CDR2: SGHDT, YYEEEE. V was shortened by 4 bases and J by 7 bases, with 11 bases between the two germline ends. The CDR3 sequence is CASSPGGSEAFF. The CDR3 DNA is TGTGCCAGCAGCCCGGGGGGCAGTGAAGCTTTCTTT.

This CDR3 reads CASSLRLAGGTAYNEQFF. CDR3 DNA sequence: TGTGCCAGCAGCTTAAGACTAGCGGGAGGGACAGCCTACAATGAGCAGTTCTTC. The chain employs TRBV11-3 and TRBJ2-1; 14 positions match TRBD2. Germline V gene lookup returns CDR1 SGHNT and CDR2 YENEEA. The CDR3 length is 18 residues. J lost 2 bases, V lost 2 bases, and 5 bases had no gene match.

The rearrangement joins TRBV11-3 to TRBJ1-3; D remains ambiguous. Trimming pared 5 bases from V and 4 bases from J, leaving 15 bases between. This CDR3 region has 15 residues. Per the germline V gene, CDR1 is SGHNT and CDR2 is YENEEA. The CDR3 sequence: CASSLKAAGGNTIYF. DNA of the CDR3: TGTGCCAGCAGCCTAAAGGCGGCGGGAGGAAACACCATATATTTT.

CDR3 sequence reads: CASSVQGDNQPQHF. The CDR3 nucleotides read TGTGCCAGCAGCGTACAGGGAGACAATCAGCCCCAGCATTTT. The rearrangement joins TRBV2 to TRBJ1-5; TRBD1 is a possible D gene (6 bases). Germline V CDR1 and CDR2: SNHLY, FYNNEI. The CDR3 sequence is 14 residues long. V was cut by 6 bases and J by 3 bases, with 12 bases left in between.

This chain joins TRBV7-2 and TRBJ2-7; D is undetermined. Germline V gives CDR1 SGHTA, CDR2 FQGNSA. The CDR3 is 11 residues long. V was pared by 4 bases and J by 7 bases, with 8 bases between. The CDR3 loop is CASSSGWEQYF. In nucleotides, the CDR3 is TGTGCCAGCAGCTCGGGTTGGGAGCAGTACTTC. Supplemented by reference TRBV7-2 and TRBJ2-7, the full variable domain reads GAGVSQSPSNKVTEKGKDVELRCDPISGHTALYWYRQSLGQGLEFLIYFQGNSAPDKSGLPSDRFSAERTGGSVSTLTIQRTQQEDSAVYLCASSSGWEQYFGPGTRLTVT.

The chain couples TRBV12-5 to TRBJ1-1; D uncertain. The V gene lost 0 bases and the J gene lost 5 bases, with 16 bases spanning the gap. The CDR3 consists of 16 residues. Per the germline V gene, CDR1 is LGHNT and CDR2 is FRNRAP. The CDR3 here is CASGLVLNRVVTEAFF. The DNA for the CDR3 is TGTGCTAGTGGTTTGGTACTTAATCGGGTTGTGACTGAAGCTTTCTTT.

J is TRBJ2-4 and V is TRBV6-5; tentative D call: TRBD1 (6 bases). The germline CDR1 and CDR2 sequences are MNHEY and SVGAGI. CDR3 length equals 15 residues. V gave up 5 bases and J gave up 9 bases, with 20 bases separating them. CDR3 residues: CASSPETGPQGIQYF. The CDR3, as DNA: TGTGCCAGCAGTCCGGAGACAGGCCCCCAGGGCATTCAGTACTTC.

In its sample, this clone was seen once. The V and J genes are TRBV5-1 and TRBJ2-1; 8 nucleotides align to TRBD1. The V gene's germline CDR1 is SGHRS and CDR2 YFSETQ. CDR3 length: 14 residues. The trim removed 4 bases at V and 2 bases at J, leaving 2 bases unmatched. The CDR3 region has the DNA TGCGCCAGCAGCGCGGACAGGGCCTACAATGAGCAGTTCTTC. This translates into CASSADRAYNEQFF. The whole variable domain, filled in from reference TRBV5-1 and TRBJ2-1, reads KAGVTQTPRYLIKTRGQQVTLSCSPISGHRSVSWYQQTPGQGLQFLFEYFSETQRNKGNFPGRFSGRQFSNSRSEMNVSTLELGDSALYLCASSADRAYNEQFFGPGTRLTVL.

The rearrangement joins TRBV7-2 to TRBJ1-5, with TRBD1 matching 7 bases. J lost 3 bases, V lost 3 bases, and 14 bases had no gene match. The CDR3 consists of 18 residues. Germline V gene sequence: CDR1 SGHTA, CDR2 FQGNSA. CDR3 region: CASSFKTGTVEFNQPQHF. DNA for the CDR3: TGTGCCAGCAGCTTCAAGACCGGGACAGTAGAATTCAATCAGCCCCAGCATTTT. The full variable domain, rest sourced from reference TRBV7-2 and TRBJ1-5, is GAGVSQSPSNKVTEKGKDVELRCDPISGHTALYWYRQSLGQGLEFLIYFQGNSAPDKSGLPSDRFSAERTGGSVSTLTIQRTQQEDSAVYLCASSFKTGTVEFNQPQHFGDGTRLSIL.

CDR3 in DNA: TGTGCCAGCAGTTACTCGAGAGCGTCTTCTGGAAACACCATATATTTT. Encoded protein: CASSYSRASSGNTIYF. The chain combines TRBV6-5 with TRBJ1-3, with unresolved D. CDR1 and CDR2 (germline): MNHEY, SVGAGI. This CDR3 comprises 16 residues. V lost 0 bases and J lost 1, with 10 bases in between.

V gene TRBV9 combines with J gene TRBJ1-4; a possible D gene is TRBD1 (6 bases). CDR1 is SGDLS, CDR2 YYNGEE, per germline. The CDR3 has 13 amino acids. V dropped 3 bases and J dropped 7 bases, with 10 bases sitting between them. The CDR3 DNA reads as TGTGCCAGCAGCGGGACAGAAGGTGAAAAACTGTTTTTT. Translating it yields CASSGTEGEKLFF.

The rearrangement uses TRBV9 and TRBJ2-5; a possible D gene is TRBD1 (6 bases). The CDR3 covers 15 residues. CDR1 and CDR2 from the germline V gene are SGDLS and YYNGEE. V shed 3 bases and J shed 4 bases, with 16 bases lying between them. The CDR3 coding sequence is TGTGCCAGCAGCGCCCACTTACAGGGTAGAGAGACCCAGTACTTC. Translating gives CASSAHLQGRETQYF.

The V and J genes are TRBV5-1 and TRBJ2-1, with 14 bases identical to TRBD2. The length of the CDR3 is 16 residues. Germline-derived CDR1 and CDR2 are SGHRS and YFSETQ. The trim removed 6 bases at V and 1 base at J, leaving 3 bases unmatched. The CDR3 sequence: CASKGTSGSSYNEQFF. The CDR3 DNA is TGCGCCAGCAAGGGGACTAGCGGGAGTTCCTACAATGAGCAGTTCTTC.

This chain joins TRBV5-1 and TRBJ2-3; TRBD1 might be the D (5 bases). CDR1 SGHRS and CDR2 YFSETQ come from the germline V gene. The CDR3 consists of 17 residues. Trimming removed 4 bases from V and 2 bases from J, with 20 bases in between. The CDR3 protein is CASSPEGVRANTDTQYF. In DNA form, the CDR3 reads TGCGCCAGCAGCCCGGAAGGGGTAAGGGCTAACACAGATACGCAGTATTTT.

This sequence joins TRBV5-1 and TRBJ2-2, with D maybe TRBD2 (6 bases). CDR1 SGHRS and CDR2 YFSETQ come from the germline V gene. This CDR3 contains 16 residues. V lost 4 bases to trimming and J lost 5 bases, with 18 bases between them. In DNA form, the CDR3 reads TGCGCCAGCAGCCCAAGGATGGGAGGAGAAACCGGGGAGCTGTTTTTT. Its translation: CASSPRMGGETGELFF. The entire variable domain, with the rest obtained from reference TRBV5-1 and TRBJ2-2, is as follows: KAGVTQTPRYLIKTRGQQVTLSCSPISGHRSVSWYQQTPGQGLQFLFEYFSETQRNKGNFPGRFSGRQFSNSRSEMNVSTLELGDSALYLCASSPRMGGETGELFFGEGSRLTVL.

The J gene is TRBJ2-1, the V gene TRBV6-2 or TRBV6-3; 7 bases map to TRBD2. With 2 bases clipped from V and 2 bases from J, the junction kept 12 bases outside the gene matches. The germline gives CDR1 MNHEY, CDR2 SVGEGT. The CDR3 is 18 amino acids. This CDR3 is CASSYTMQGGSAYNEQFF. As DNA, the CDR3 is TGTGCCAGCAGTTACACCATGCAGGGCGGGAGTGCCTACAATGAGCAGTTCTTC.

J is TRBJ2-3 and V is TRBV27, with 9 bases lining up with TRBD2. The germline CDR1 and CDR2 sequences are MNHEY and SMNVEV (reference sequence). Trimming at V came to 2 bases and at J to 5 bases, leaving 8 bases not matched to a gene. This CDR3 comprises 16 residues. The CDR3 coding sequence is TGTGCCAGCAGTTTAGCGGGAGGGATTGCTAAAGATACGCAGTATTTT. The encoded protein is CASSLAGGIAKDTQYF.

V usage is TRBV6-5 and J usage is TRBJ1-2; D is perhaps TRBD1 (5 bases). V shed 4 bases and J shed 2 bases, with 8 bases lying between them. The CDR3 spans 13 residues. In germline, CDR1 is MNHEY, CDR2 SVGAGI. The CDR3 loop is CASSSAGNYGYTF. The CDR3 DNA is TGTGCCAGCAGTTCAGCAGGGAACTATGGCTACACCTTC.

The chain is built from TRBV6-2 or TRBV6-3 and TRBJ2-3; 9 bases fit TRBD1. V trimming: 5 bases; J trimming: 5 bases; junction bases outside the gene matches: 11. The CDR3 covers 16 residues. Germline CDR1 is MNHEY and CDR2 is SVGEGT. The CDR3 is CASSGTGLGQGDTQYF. CDR3 DNA: TGTGCCAGCAGTGGGACAGGGTTAGGCCAAGGAGATACGCAGTATTTT.

This clone occurred once. This sequence joins TRBV6-6 and TRBJ1-2; possibly TRBD1 for D (6 bases). The CDR3 spans 11 residues. V lost 7 bases to trimming and J lost 7 bases, with 10 bases between them. Germline lookup yields CDR1 MNHNY and CDR2 SVGAGI (reference sequence). CDR3 loop: CASTTGFGYTF. In DNA, the CDR3 is TGTGCCAGCACCACAGGGTTTGGCTACACCTTC.

This clone has a single count. This sequence joins TRBV5-4 and TRBJ1-2; a weak D match, TRBD1 (5 bases). The CDR3 consists of 14 residues. V was clipped by 1 base and J by 6 bases, with 13 bases between them. CDR1 is SGHNT, CDR2 YYREEE, per germline (reference sequence). The CDR3 coding sequence is TGTGCCAGCAGCTTGAGGCAGGGCAGGGATGGCTACACCTTC. Translating gives CASSLRQGRDGYTF.

The chain links TRBV7-8 to TRBJ2-1; D not resolved. Trimming shortened V by 0 bases and J by 8 bases, and 11 bases separated the two germline ends. CDR1 and CDR2 (germline): SGHVS, FQNEAQ. The CDR3 runs to 14 residues. As DNA, the CDR3 is TGTGCCAGCAGCTTAGCTGAGTACTCGGATGAGCAGTTCTTC. Its translation: CASSLAEYSDEQFF. Full variable domain (rest looked up from reference TRBV7-8 and TRBJ2-1): GAGVSQSPRYKVAKRGQDVALRCDPISGHVSLFWYQQALGQGPEFLTYFQNEAQLDKSGLPSDRFFAERPEGSVSTLKIQRTQQEDSAVYLCASSLAEYSDEQFFGPGTRLTVL.